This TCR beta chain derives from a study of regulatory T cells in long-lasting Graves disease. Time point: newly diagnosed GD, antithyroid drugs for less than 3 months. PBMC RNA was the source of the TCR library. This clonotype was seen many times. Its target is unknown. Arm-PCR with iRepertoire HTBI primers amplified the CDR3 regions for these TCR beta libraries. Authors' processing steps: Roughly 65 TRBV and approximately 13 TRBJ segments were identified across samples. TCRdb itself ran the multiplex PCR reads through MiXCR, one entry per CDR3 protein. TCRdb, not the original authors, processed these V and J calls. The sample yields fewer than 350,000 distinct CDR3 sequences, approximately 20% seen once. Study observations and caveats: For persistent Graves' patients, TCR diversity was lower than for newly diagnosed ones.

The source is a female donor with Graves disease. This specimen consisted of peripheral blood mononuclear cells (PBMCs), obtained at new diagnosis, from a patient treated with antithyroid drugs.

CDR3 amino acids: CASRRLAGRTGELFF. CDR3 sequence (DNA): TGTGCCAGCAGAAGACTAGCGGGACGCACCGGGGAGCTGTTTTTT. This sequence joins TRBV11-3 and TRBJ2-2; 11 bases are shared with TRBD2. The CDR3 spans 15 residues. Losses at the gene ends were 6 bases for V and 4 bases for J; bases not matched to a gene: 4. Germline CDR1 is SGHNT and CDR2 is YENEEA. Complete variable domain (other parts from reference TRBV11-3 and TRBJ2-2): EAGVVQSPRYKIIEKKQPVAFWCNPISGHNTLYWYLQNLGQGPELLIRYENEEAVDDSQLPKDRFSAERLKGVDSTLKIQPAELGDSAVYLCASRRLAGRTGELFFGEGSRLTVL.